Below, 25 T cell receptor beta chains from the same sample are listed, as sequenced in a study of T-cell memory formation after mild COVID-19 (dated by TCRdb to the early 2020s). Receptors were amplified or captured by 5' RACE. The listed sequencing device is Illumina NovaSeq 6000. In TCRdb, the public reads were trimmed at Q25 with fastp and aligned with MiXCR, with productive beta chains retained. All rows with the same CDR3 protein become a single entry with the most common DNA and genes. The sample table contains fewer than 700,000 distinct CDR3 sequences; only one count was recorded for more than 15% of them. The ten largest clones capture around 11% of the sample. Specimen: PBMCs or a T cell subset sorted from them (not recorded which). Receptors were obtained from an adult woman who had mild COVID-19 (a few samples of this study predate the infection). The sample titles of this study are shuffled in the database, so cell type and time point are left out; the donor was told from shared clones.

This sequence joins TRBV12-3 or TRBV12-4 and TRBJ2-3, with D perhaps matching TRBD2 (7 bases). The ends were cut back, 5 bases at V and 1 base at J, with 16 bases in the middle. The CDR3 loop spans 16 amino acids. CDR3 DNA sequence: TGTGCCAGCAGTCCCCGGGGGGCGGCTGGCACAGATACGCAGTATTTT. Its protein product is CASSPRGAAGTDTQYF.

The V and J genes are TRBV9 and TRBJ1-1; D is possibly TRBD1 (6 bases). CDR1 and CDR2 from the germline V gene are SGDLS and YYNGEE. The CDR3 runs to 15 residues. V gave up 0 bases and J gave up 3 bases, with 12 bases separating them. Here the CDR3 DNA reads TGTGCCAGCAGCGTAGGAACAGGGTTGGACACTGAAGCTTTCTTT. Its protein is CASSVGTGLDTEAFF.

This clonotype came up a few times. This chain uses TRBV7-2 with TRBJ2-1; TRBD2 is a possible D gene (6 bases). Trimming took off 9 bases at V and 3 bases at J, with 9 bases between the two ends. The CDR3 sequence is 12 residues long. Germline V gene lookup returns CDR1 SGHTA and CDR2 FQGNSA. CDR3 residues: CASGGSYNEQFF. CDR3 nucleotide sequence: TGTGCCAGTGGGGGGAGCTACAATGAGCAGTTCTTC.

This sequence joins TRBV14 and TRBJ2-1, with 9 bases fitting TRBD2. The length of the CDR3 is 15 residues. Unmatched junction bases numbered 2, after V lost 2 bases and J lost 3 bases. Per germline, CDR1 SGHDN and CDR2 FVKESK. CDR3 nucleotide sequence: TGTGCCAGCAGCCAAATAGCGGGAGACTACAATGAGCAGTTCTTC. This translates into CASSQIAGDYNEQFF.

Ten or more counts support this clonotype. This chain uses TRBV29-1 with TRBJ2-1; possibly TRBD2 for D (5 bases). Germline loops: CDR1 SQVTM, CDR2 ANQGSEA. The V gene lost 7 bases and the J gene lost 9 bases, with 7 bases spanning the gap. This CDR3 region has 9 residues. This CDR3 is CSGGAEQFF. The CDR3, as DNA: TGCAGCGGGGGAGCTGAGCAGTTCTTC.

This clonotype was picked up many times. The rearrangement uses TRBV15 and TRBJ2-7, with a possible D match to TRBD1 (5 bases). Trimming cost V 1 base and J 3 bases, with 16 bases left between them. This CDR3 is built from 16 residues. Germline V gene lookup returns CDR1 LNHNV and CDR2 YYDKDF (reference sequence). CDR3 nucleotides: TGTGCCACCAGCAGAGTCCACACCCTAGGGGTCTACGAGCAGTACTTC. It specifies CATSRVHTLGVYEQYF.

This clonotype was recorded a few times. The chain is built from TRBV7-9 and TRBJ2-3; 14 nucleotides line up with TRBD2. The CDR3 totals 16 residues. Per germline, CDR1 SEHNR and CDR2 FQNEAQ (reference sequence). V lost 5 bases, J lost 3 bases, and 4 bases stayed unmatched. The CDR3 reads CASSQGTSGRTDTQYF. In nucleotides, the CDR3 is TGTGCCAGCAGCCAAGGGACTAGCGGGAGAACAGATACGCAGTATTTT.

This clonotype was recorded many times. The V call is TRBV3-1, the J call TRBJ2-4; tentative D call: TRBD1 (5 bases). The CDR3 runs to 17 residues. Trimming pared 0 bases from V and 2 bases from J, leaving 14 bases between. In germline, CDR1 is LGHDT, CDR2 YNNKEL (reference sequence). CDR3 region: CASSQDRSQGTKNIQYF. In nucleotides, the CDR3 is TGTGCCAGCAGCCAAGATCGAAGTCAGGGAACCAAAAACATTCAGTACTTC.

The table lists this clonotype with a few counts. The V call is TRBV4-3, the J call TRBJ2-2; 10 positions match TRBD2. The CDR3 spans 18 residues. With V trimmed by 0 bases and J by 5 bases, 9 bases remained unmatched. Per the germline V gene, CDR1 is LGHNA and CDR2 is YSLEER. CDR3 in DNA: TGCGCCAGCAGCCAAGATGGGAGCGGGAGGGCCGGAACCGGGGAGCTGTTTTTT. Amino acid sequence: CASSQDGSGRAGTGELFF.

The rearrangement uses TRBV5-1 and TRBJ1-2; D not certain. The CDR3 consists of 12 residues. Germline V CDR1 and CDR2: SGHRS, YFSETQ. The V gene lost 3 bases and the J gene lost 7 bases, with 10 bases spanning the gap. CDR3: CASSSHTGGYTF. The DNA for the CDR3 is TGCGCCAGCAGCTCCCATACGGGTGGCTACACCTTC. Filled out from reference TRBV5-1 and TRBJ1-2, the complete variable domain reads KAGVTQTPRYLIKTRGQQVTLSCSPISGHRSVSWYQQTPGQGLQFLFEYFSETQRNKGNFPGRFSGRQFSNSRSEMNVSTLELGDSALYLCASSSHTGGYTFGSGTRLTVV.

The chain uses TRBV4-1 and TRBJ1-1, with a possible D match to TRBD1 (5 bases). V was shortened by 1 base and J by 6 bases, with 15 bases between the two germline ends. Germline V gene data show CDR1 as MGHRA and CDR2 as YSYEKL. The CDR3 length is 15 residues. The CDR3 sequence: CASSQGGGNFAEAFF. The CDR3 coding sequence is TGCGCCAGCAGCCAAGGGGGGGGAAATTTTGCTGAAGCTTTCTTT.

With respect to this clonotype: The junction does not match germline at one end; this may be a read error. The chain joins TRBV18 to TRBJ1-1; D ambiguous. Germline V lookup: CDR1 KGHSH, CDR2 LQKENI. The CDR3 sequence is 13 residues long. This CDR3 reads CASSRATNTDAFF. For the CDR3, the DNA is TGTGCCAGCTCGCGGGCCACGAACACTGACGCTTTCTTT.

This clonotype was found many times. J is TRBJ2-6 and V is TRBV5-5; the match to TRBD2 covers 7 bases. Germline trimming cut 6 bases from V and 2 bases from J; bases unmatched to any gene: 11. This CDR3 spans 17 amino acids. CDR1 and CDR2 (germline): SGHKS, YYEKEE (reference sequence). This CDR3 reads CASKPRLAPAGANVLTF. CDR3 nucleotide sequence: TGTGCCAGCAAACCCAGACTAGCCCCAGCTGGGGCCAACGTCCTGACTTTC.

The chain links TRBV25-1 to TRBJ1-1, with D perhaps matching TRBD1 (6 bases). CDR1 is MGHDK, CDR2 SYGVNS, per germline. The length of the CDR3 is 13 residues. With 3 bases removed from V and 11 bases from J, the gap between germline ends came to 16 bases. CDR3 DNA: TGTGCCAGCAGTGATCAGACAGGACTTGGGGCTTTCTTT. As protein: CASSDQTGLGAFF.

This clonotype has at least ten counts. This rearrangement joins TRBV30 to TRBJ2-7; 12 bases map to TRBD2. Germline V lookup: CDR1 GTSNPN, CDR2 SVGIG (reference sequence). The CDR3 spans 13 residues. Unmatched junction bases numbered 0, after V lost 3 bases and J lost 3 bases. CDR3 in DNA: TGTGCCTGGAGGACTAGCGGGAGCTACGAGCAGTACTTC. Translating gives CAWRTSGSYEQYF.

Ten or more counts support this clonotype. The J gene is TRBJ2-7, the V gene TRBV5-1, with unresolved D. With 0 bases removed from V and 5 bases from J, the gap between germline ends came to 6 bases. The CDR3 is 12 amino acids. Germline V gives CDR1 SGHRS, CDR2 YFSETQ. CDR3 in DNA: TGCGCCAGCAGCTTGGGTATCCACGAGCAGTACTTC. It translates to CASSLGIHEQYF. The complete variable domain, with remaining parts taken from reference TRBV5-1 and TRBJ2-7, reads KAGVTQTPRYLIKTRGQQVTLSCSPISGHRSVSWYQQTPGQGLQFLFEYFSETQRNKGNFPGRFSGRQFSNSRSEMNVSTLELGDSALYLCASSLGIHEQYFGPGTRLTVT.

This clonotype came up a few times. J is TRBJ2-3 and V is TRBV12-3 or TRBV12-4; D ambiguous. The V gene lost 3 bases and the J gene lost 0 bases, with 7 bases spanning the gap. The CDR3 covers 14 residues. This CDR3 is CASSLVYSTDTQYF. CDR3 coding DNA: TGTGCCAGCAGTTTGGTATATAGCACAGATACGCAGTATTTT.

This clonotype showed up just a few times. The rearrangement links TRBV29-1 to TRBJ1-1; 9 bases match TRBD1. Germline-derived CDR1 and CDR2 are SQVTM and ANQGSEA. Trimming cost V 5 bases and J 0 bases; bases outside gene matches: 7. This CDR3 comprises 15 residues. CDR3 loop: CSVPGQGRLNTEAFF. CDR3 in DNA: TGCAGCGTTCCGGGACAGGGTCGATTGAACACTGAAGCTTTCTTT.

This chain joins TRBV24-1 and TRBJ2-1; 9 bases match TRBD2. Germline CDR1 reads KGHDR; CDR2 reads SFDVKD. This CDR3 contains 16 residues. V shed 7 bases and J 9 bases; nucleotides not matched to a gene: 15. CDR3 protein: CATSEMGGRAISEQFF. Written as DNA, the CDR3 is TGTGCCACCAGCGAGATGGGCGGGAGGGCTATTAGTGAGCAGTTCTTC.

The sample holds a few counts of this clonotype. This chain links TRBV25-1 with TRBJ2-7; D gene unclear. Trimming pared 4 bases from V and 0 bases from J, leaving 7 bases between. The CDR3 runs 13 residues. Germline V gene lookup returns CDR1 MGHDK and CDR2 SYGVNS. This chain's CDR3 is CASSARSSYEQYF. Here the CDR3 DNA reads TGTGCCAGCAGTGCCAGGAGCTCCTACGAGCAGTACTTC.

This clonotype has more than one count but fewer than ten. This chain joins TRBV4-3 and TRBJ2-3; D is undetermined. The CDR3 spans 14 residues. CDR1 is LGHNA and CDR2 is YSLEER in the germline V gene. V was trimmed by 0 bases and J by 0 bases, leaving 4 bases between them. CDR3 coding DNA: TGCGCCAGCAGCCAAGATCCTAGCACAGATACGCAGTATTTT. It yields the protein CASSQDPSTDTQYF.

CDR3: CASSDSSGGSTDTQYF. As DNA, the CDR3 is TGTGCCAGCAGTGACTCTAGCGGGGGAAGCACAGATACGCAGTATTTT. The chain recombines TRBV2 with TRBJ2-3; TRBD2 matches at 10 bases. J gave up 0 bases and V 3 bases, and 3 bases lay outside the gene matches. The CDR3 is 16 amino acids. Germline CDR1 SNHLY, CDR2 FYNNEI.

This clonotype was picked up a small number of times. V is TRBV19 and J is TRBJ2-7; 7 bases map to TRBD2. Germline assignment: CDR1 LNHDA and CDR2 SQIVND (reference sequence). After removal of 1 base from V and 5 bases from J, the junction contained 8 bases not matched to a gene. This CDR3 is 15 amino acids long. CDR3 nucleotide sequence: TGTGCCAGTAGTATAGGAGGCGGGAGTGGGAACGAGCAGTACTTC. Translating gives CASSIGGGSGNEQYF.

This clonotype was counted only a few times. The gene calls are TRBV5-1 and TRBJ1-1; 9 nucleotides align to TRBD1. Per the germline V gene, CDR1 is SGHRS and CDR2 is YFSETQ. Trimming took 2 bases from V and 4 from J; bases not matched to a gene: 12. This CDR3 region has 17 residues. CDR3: CASSLNPTGGMSTEAFF. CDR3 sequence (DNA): TGCGCCAGCAGCTTAAACCCGACAGGGGGGATGAGCACTGAAGCTTTCTTT.

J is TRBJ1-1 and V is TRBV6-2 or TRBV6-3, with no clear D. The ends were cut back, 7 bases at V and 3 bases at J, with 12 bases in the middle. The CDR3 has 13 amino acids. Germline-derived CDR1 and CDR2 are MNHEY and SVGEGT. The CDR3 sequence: CASTDWEHTEAFF. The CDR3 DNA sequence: TGTGCCAGCACCGACTGGGAACACACTGAAGCTTTCTTT.